This TCR beta chain comes out of a study of T cells after yellow fever vaccination. Study-wide context: Fractions of low cell number were prepared using SMART-Seq v4 Ultra Low Input. Study-level findings and limits: Booster samples showed a return of most primary-vaccination clones (about 97% CD4, 88% CD8).

The trim removed 4 bases at V and 3 bases at J, leaving 12 bases unmatched. Germline CDR1 reads MGHRA; CDR2 reads YSYEKL. This CDR3 has 17 amino acids. TCRdb reprocessed the 5' RACE reads via MiXCR and lists one record per CDR3 protein. The sample has hundreds of thousands of distinct CDR3 sequences; roughly 13% are singletons. As to this clonotype: Its target is not known.

Specimen: PBMCs, collected on the day of the yellow fever booster vaccination. The chain recombines TRBV4-1 with TRBJ2-1, with 7 bases matching TRBD2. The TCR originated in a man in his thirties or forties who received the YFV17D yellow fever vaccine. The CDR3 DNA reads as TGCGCCAGCAGCCTCCCTGGGGAGGCGGGGGTCTACAATGAGCAGTTCTTC. Translated: CASSLPGEAGVYNEQFF.